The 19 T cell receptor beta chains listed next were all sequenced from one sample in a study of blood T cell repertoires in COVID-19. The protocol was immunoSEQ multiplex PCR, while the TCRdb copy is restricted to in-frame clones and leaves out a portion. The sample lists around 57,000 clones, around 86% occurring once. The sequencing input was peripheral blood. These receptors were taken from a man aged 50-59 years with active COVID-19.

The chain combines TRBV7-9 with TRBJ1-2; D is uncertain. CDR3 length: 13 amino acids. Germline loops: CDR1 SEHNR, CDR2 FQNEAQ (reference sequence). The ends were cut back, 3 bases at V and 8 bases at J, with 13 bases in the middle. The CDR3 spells CASSFISEEGYTF. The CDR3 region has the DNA TGTGCCAGCAGCTTTATCTCCGAGGAGGGCTACACCTTC.

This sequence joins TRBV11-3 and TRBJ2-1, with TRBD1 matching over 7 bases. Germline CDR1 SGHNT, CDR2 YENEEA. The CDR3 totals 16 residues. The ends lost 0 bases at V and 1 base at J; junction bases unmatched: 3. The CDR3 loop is CASSLETGQSYNEQFF. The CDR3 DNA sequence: TGTGCCAGCAGCTTAGAAACGGGACAGTCCTACAATGAGCAGTTCTTC.

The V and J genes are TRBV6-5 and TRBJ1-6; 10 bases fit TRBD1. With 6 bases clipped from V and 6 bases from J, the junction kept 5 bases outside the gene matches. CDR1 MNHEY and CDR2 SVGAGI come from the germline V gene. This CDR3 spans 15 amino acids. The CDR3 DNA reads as TGTGCCAGCAGACACCGGGACAGGGGTAATTCACCCCTCCACTTT. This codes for CASRHRDRGNSPLHF.

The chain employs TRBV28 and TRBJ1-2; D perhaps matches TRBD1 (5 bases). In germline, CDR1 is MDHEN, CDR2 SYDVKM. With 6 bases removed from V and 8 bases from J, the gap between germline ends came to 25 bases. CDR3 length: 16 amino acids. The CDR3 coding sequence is TGTGCCAGCAGCCCGGGTTTGACAGAATCCTATAACGGCTACACCTTC. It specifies CASSPGLTESYNGYTF.

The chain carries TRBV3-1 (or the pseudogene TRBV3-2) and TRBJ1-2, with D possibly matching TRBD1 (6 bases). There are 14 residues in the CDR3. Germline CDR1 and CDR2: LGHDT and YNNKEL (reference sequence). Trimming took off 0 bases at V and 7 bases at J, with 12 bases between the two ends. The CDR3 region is CASSQEAGAAGYTF. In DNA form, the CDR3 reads TGTGCCAGCAGCCAAGAGGCAGGGGCCGCTGGCTACACCTTC.

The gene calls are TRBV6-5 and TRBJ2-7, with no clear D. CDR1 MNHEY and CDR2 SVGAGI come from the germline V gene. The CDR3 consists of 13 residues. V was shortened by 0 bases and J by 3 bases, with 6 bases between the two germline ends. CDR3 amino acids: CASSYSGSYEQYF. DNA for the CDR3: TGTGCCAGCAGTTACTCGGGCAGCTACGAGCAGTACTTC.

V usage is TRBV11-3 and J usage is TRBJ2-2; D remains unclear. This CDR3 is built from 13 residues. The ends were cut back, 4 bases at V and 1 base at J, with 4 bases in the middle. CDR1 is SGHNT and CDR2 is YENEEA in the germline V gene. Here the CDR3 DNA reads TGTGCCAGCAGCTCTATGAACACCGGGGAGCTGTTTTTT. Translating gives CASSSMNTGELFF.

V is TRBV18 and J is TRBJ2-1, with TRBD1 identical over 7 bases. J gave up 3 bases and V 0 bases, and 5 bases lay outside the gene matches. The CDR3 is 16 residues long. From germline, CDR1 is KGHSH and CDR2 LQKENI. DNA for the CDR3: TGTGCCAGCTCACCACCTCGACAGGGATACTACAATGAGCAGTTCTTC. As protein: CASSPPRQGYYNEQFF.

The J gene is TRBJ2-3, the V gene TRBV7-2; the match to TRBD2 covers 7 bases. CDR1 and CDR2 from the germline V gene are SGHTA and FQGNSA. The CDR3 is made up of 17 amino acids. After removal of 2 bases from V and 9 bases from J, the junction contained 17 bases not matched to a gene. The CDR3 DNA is TGTGCCAGCAGCTTACCTCCGCTTCCGGGACTACCTTTGACGCAGTATTTT. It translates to CASSLPPLPGLPLTQYF. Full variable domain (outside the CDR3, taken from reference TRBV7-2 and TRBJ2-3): GAGVSQSPSNKVTEKGKDVELRCDPISGHTALYWYRQSLGQGLEFLIYFQGNSAPDKSGLPSDRFSAERTGGSVSTLTIQRTQQEDSAVYLCASSLPPLPGLPLTQYFGPGTRLTVL.

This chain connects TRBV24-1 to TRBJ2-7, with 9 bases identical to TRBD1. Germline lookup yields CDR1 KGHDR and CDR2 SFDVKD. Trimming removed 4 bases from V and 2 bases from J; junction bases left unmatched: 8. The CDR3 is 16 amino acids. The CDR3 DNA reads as TGTGCCACCAGTGACCACGGGACAGGGCTTCCCTACGAGCAGTACTTC. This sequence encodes CATSDHGTGLPYEQYF.

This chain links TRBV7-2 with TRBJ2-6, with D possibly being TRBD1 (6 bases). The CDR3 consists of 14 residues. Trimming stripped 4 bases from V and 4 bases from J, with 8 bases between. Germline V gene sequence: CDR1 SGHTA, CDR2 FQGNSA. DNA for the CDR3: TGTGCCAGCAGCTACGGACAGGGGGCCAACGTCCTGACTTTC. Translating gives CASSYGQGANVLTF.

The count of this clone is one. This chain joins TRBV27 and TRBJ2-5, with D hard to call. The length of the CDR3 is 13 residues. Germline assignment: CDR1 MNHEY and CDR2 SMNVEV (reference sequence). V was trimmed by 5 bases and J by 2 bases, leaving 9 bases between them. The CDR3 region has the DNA TGTGCCAGCAGTCAGAGGAATCAAGAGACCCAGTACTTC. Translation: CASSQRNQETQYF.

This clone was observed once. CDR3 DNA: TGTGCCACCAGCAGCACTAGCGGGGCCTCCTACGAGCAGTACTTC. This sequence encodes CATSSTSGASYEQYF. The gene calls are TRBV15 and TRBJ2-7; 10 nucleotides agree with TRBD2. The CDR3 runs to 15 residues. Germline CDR1 is LNHNV and CDR2 is YYDKDF (reference sequence). J lost 0 bases, V lost 3 bases, and 2 bases had no gene match.

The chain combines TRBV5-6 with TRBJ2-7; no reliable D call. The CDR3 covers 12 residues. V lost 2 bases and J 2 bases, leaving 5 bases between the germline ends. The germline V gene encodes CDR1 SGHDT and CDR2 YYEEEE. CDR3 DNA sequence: TGTGCCAGCAGCTTCTCGGCCTACGAGCAGTACTTC. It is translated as CASSFSAYEQYF.

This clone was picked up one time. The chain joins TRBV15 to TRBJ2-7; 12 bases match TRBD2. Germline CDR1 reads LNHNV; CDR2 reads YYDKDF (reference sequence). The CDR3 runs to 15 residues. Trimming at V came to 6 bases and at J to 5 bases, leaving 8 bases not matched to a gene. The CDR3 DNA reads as TGTGCCACCAGGTTACTAGCGGGAGGCTGGGACGAGCAGTACTTC. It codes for CATRLLAGGWDEQYF.

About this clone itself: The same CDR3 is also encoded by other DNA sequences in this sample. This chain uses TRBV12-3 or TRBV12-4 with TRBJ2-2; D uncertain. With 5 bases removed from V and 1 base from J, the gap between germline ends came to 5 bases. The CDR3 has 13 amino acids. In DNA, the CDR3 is TGTGCCAGCAGTCTACGGAACACCGGGGAGCTGTTTTTT. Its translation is CASSLRNTGELFF.

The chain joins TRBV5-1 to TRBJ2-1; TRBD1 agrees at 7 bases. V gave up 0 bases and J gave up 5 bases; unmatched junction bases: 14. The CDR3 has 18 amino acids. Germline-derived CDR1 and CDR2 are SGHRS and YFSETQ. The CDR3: CASSLANLRQGGHNEQFF. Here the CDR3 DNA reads TGCGCCAGCAGCTTGGCCAACTTACGACAGGGTGGCCACAATGAGCAGTTCTTC.

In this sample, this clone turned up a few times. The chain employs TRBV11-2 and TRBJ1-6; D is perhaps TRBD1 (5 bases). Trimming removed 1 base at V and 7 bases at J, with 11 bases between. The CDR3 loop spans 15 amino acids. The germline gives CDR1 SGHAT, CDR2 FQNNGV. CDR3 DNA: TGTGCCAGCAGCTTAGTAGGGCGGGGGAATTCACCCCTCCACTTT. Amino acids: CASSLVGRGNSPLHF.

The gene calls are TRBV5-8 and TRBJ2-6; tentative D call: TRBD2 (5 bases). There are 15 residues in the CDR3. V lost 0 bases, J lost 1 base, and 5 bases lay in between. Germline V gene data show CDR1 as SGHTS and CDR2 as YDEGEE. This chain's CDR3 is CASSLGGSGANVLTF. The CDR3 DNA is TGTGCCAGCAGCTTGGGAGGGTCTGGGGCCAACGTCCTGACTTTC.